A single sample gave rise to the 20 T cell receptor beta chains below, sequenced in a study of blood T cell repertoires in COVID-19. Profiled with immunoSEQ multiplex PCR; TCRdb holds only in-frame clones, not every one. The sample records 80,000 or so clones, less than 85% being singletons. The sample was peripheral blood. All receptors derive from a woman in her seventies with acute or convalescent COVID-19.

Details on this clone: Different DNA sequences within this sample yield the same CDR3. The V and J genes are TRBV5-4 and TRBJ1-2; TRBD1 matches at 7 bases. The CDR3 totals 14 residues. With V trimmed by 0 bases and J by 2 bases, 1 base remained unmatched. Germline-derived CDR1 and CDR2 are SGHNT and YYREEE (reference sequence). The CDR3: CASSLGQGNYGYTF. The CDR3 DNA is TGTGCCAGCAGCTTGGGACAGGGAAACTATGGCTACACCTTC.

V usage is TRBV6-1 and J usage is TRBJ2-2; 7 positions match TRBD1. From germline, CDR1 is MNHNS and CDR2 SASEGT. With V trimmed by 2 bases and J by 4 bases, 4 bases remained unmatched. The CDR3 contains 15 residues. The DNA for the CDR3 is TGTGCCAGCAGTGAATCCCAGGGGGTCACCGGGGAGCTGTTTTTT. Its protein is CASSESQGVTGELFF.

The rearrangement joins TRBV7-9 to TRBJ1-1, with a possible D match to TRBD1 (6 bases). This CDR3 spans 15 amino acids. Trimming stripped 4 bases from V and 3 bases from J, with 15 bases between. Germline V gives CDR1 SEHNR, CDR2 FQNEAQ (reference sequence). CDR3 nucleotides: TGTGCCAGCAGCTCGCACAGGGAGTATGACACTGAAGCTTTCTTT. Its protein is CASSSHREYDTEAFF.

The rearrangement links TRBV7-2 to TRBJ1-6; the D gene is possibly TRBD1 (6 bases). CDR3 length equals 14 residues. Trimming pared 4 bases from V and 18 bases from J, leaving 22 bases between. Germline V gives CDR1 SGHTA, CDR2 FQGNSA. CDR3 bases: TGTGCCAGCAGCTCTGGGCTAACAGGGATATCCCCCCACTTT. It translates to CASSSGLTGISPHF.

In nucleotides, the CDR3 is TGTGCCAGCAGTCGACCCGGGACAGGGCTCTATGGCTACACCTTC. Translated: CASSRPGTGLYGYTF. The chain couples TRBV6-5 to TRBJ1-2, with 9 nucleotides matching TRBD1. CDR3 size: 15 residues. Germline assignment: CDR1 MNHEY and CDR2 SVGAGI. Trimming took 5 bases from V and 4 from J; bases not matched to a gene: 8.

This clone was picked up a small number of times. CDR3 protein: CASSELTEEDEKLFF. DNA of the CDR3: TGTGCCAGCAGTGAATTGACCGAGGAGGATGAAAAACTGTTTTTT. This rearrangement joins TRBV25-1 to TRBJ1-4, with D uncertain. Trimming left V 1 base short and J 6 bases short, with 12 bases between. Germline values: CDR1 MGHDK, CDR2 SYGVNS. This CDR3 is built from 15 residues.

This clone was recorded once. The chain employs TRBV3-1 (or the pseudogene TRBV3-2) and TRBJ1-3; D is unresolved. Germline CDR1 is LGHDT and CDR2 is YNNKEL (reference sequence). This CDR3 is built from 16 residues. V lost 4 bases and J 0 bases, leaving 13 bases between the germline ends. CDR3 DNA: TGTGCCAGCAGCCCAACGACAAAGAGCTCTGGAAACACCATATATTTT. Translation: CASSPTTKSSGNTIYF.

In DNA, the CDR3 is TGTGCCAGCAGCGTTCGACAGGGGGCGAACTATGGCTACACCTTC. Translated, it gives CASSVRQGANYGYTF. The J gene is TRBJ1-2, the V gene TRBV9, with 10 bases fitting TRBD1. Germline V gives CDR1 SGDLS, CDR2 YYNGEE. J lost 2 bases, V lost 2 bases, and 3 bases had no gene match. This CDR3 has 15 amino acids. Variable domain in full (rest from reference TRBV9 and TRBJ1-2): DSGVTQTPKHLITATGQRVTLRCSPRSGDLSVYWYQQSLDQGLQFLIQYYNGEERAKGNILERFSAQQFPDLHSELNLSSLELGDSALYFCASSVRQGANYGYTFGSGTRLTVV.

This chain uses TRBV27 with TRBJ2-3, with 8 bases aligning to TRBD2. This CDR3 has 20 residues. Per the germline V gene, CDR1 is MNHEY and CDR2 is SMNVEV (reference sequence). Unmatched junction bases numbered 19, after V lost 0 bases and J lost 5 bases. The CDR3 reads CASSLSRRQSGGPGLDTQYF. CDR3 nucleotide sequence: TGTGCCAGCAGTTTATCGCGGCGTCAGAGCGGGGGTCCCGGGTTAGATACGCAGTATTTT.

The chain combines TRBV7-8 with TRBJ1-2; 8 bases are a match to TRBD1. Germline lookup yields CDR1 SGHVS and CDR2 FQNEAQ. The CDR3 is 16 amino acids. The V gene end was trimmed by 5 bases and the J gene end by 6 bases; junction bases not matched to a gene: 14. For the CDR3, the DNA is TGTGCCAGCAGCCAAAGTCGGACAGGGTCTAATAATGGCTACACCTTC. Translated: CASSQSRTGSNNGYTF.

This chain connects TRBV19 to TRBJ1-1, with a tentative D call TRBD1 (6 bases). Looked up from germline, CDR1 is LNHDA and CDR2 is SQIVND (reference sequence). This CDR3 is 17 amino acids long. V was trimmed by 2 bases and J by 0 bases, leaving 16 bases between them. The CDR3: CASSISHRDYMNTEAFF. The CDR3 DNA follows: TGTGCCAGTAGTATATCCCACAGGGACTACATGAACACTGAAGCTTTCTTT.

This chain uses TRBV7-9 with TRBJ1-1; 7 positions match TRBD1. Trimming cost V 6 bases and J 7 bases; bases outside gene matches: 5. The germline V gene has CDR1 SEHNR and CDR2 FQNEAQ (reference sequence). The CDR3 is 12 residues long. CDR3: CASRPGTDEAFF. Here the CDR3 DNA reads TGTGCCAGCAGACCCGGGACAGATGAAGCTTTCTTT.

This chain connects TRBV7-8 to TRBJ2-7; D call uncertain. In germline, CDR1 is SGHVS, CDR2 FQNEAQ. Trimming shortened V by 2 bases and J by 0 bases, and 8 bases separated the two germline ends. This CDR3 has 14 amino acids. The DNA for the CDR3 is TGTGCCAGCAGCTTAAGATACAGCTCCTACGAGCAGTACTTC. Its translation is CASSLRYSSYEQYF.

The V and J genes are TRBV5-6 and TRBJ2-7, with a tentative D call TRBD2 (7 bases). Trimming pared 2 bases from V and 6 bases from J, leaving 15 bases between. The V gene's germline CDR1 is SGHDT and CDR2 YYEEEE. The CDR3 covers 14 residues. CDR3 region: CASSFGVGGPEQYF. CDR3 bases: TGTGCCAGCAGCTTTGGAGTGGGGGGGCCCGAGCAGTACTTC.

V is TRBV6-2 or TRBV6-3 and J is TRBJ1-1, with 7 nucleotides matching TRBD1. The J segment lost 4 bases and the V segment lost 2 bases, leaving 7 bases of the junction unmatched. The V gene's germline CDR1 is MNHEY and CDR2 SVGEGT. The CDR3 sequence is 15 residues long. In DNA form, the CDR3 reads TGTGCCAGCAGTTACGACCGACAGGGCGGCACTGAAGCTTTCTTT. Its translation is CASSYDRQGGTEAFF.

V and J are TRBV6-6 and TRBJ1-5; TRBD1 matches at 11 bases. The trim removed 6 bases at V and 6 bases at J, leaving 7 bases unmatched. The CDR3 sequence is 15 residues long. Germline-derived CDR1 and CDR2 are MNHNY and SVGAGI (reference sequence). CDR3 loop: CASSPGQGDTQPQHF. The CDR3, as DNA: TGTGCCAGCAGCCCGGGACAGGGGGACACTCAGCCCCAGCATTTT.

J is TRBJ1-5 and V is TRBV24-1; 8 bases map to TRBD1. The CDR3 loop spans 14 amino acids. The germline gives CDR1 KGHDR, CDR2 SFDVKD. Germline trimming cut 3 bases from V and 5 bases from J; bases unmatched to any gene: 2. The CDR3 nucleotides are TGTGCCACCAGTGATAGACAGGGGTATCAGCCCCAGCATTTT. Protein product: CATSDRQGYQPQHF.

The chain recombines TRBV28 with TRBJ2-1; the D gene is possibly TRBD2 (7 bases). Germline V lookup: CDR1 MDHEN, CDR2 SYDVKM. V was pared by 5 bases and J by 4 bases, with 15 bases between. The CDR3 length is 15 residues. The CDR3 reads CASSPFRGAYNEQFF. DNA of the CDR3: TGTGCCAGCAGTCCGTTCCGGGGGGCATACAATGAGCAGTTCTTC.

The chain carries TRBV2 and TRBJ1-6; D is perhaps TRBD1 (5 bases). The CDR3 runs to 12 residues. Germline V gene lookup returns CDR1 SNHLY and CDR2 FYNNEI. Trimming stripped 6 bases from V and 7 bases from J, with 7 bases between. In DNA form, the CDR3 reads TGTGCCAGCAGGCCAGGGAATTCACCCCTCCACTTT. The encoded protein is CASRPGNSPLHF.

This chain uses TRBV20-1 with TRBJ1-5; TRBD1 might be the D (6 bases). Trimming removed 3 bases from V and 7 bases from J, with 13 bases in between. Looked up from germline, CDR1 is DFQATT and CDR2 is SNEGSKA (reference sequence). The CDR3 loop spans 13 amino acids. CDR3 residues: CSASWQGKQPQHF. The CDR3 bases are TGCAGTGCTAGTTGGCAGGGGAAGCAGCCCCAGCATTTT.